These 15 T cell receptor beta chains were all obtained from the same sample, sequenced in a study of blood T cell repertoires in COVID-19. Libraries were prepared by immunoSEQ multiplex PCR; TCRdb keeps only in-frame clonotypes and omits some of them. The sample has about 190,000 clones, around 85% seen once. Sequencing was done on a sample of PBMCs or T cells enriched from blood (not recorded which). Receptor source: a woman between 25 and 40 years old who had recovered from COVID-19.

The genes are TRBV28 and TRBJ2-7, with 9 bases lining up with TRBD1. The germline CDR1 and CDR2 sequences are MDHEN and SYDVKM. With V trimmed by 6 bases and J by 6 bases, 9 bases remained unmatched. The CDR3 is 14 residues long. The CDR3 reads CASRSGTGTGEQYF. DNA for the CDR3: TGTGCCAGCAGATCCGGGACAGGGACCGGCGAGCAGTACTTC.

The CDR3 sequence is CATSRDGGPGNEQFF. CDR3 coding DNA: TGTGCCACCAGCAGAGATGGAGGGCCGGGGAATGAGCAGTTCTTC. The chain uses TRBV15 and TRBJ2-1; possibly TRBD2 for D (6 bases). Germline V CDR1 and CDR2: LNHNV, YYDKDF (reference sequence). This CDR3 has 15 amino acids. Trimming stripped 0 bases from V and 7 bases from J, with 13 bases between.

The chain combines TRBV5-1 with TRBJ2-7, with 7 bases that match TRBD2. Germline V gene data show CDR1 as SGHRS and CDR2 as YFSETQ. The CDR3 contains 15 residues. Trimming took 0 bases from V and 3 from J; bases not matched to a gene: 6. Here the CDR3 reads CASSLVPGGGYEQYF. The DNA of the CDR3 is TGCGCCAGCAGCTTGGTGCCGGGAGGAGGCTACGAGCAGTACTTC.

The chain has TRBV27 and TRBJ2-1; TRBD2 agrees at 8 bases. In germline, CDR1 is MNHEY, CDR2 SMNVEV (reference sequence). CDR3 length equals 15 residues. Trimming cost V 3 bases and J 6 bases; bases outside gene matches: 7. This chain's CDR3 is CASSFEAGDGNEQFF. The CDR3 DNA sequence: TGTGCCAGCAGTTTCGAAGCGGGAGATGGCAATGAGCAGTTCTTC.

The J gene is TRBJ1-2, the V gene TRBV28; possibly TRBD1 for D (5 bases). Trimming took 1 base from V and 5 from J, leaving 14 bases between them. This CDR3 is 15 amino acids long. The germline gives CDR1 MDHEN, CDR2 SYDVKM. The CDR3 loop is CASSLYRTGGYGYTF. The CDR3 DNA sequence: TGTGCCAGCAGTTTATACCGGACGGGGGGATATGGCTACACCTTC.

The chain combines TRBV7-9 with TRBJ1-6, with TRBD1 identical over 8 bases. This CDR3 has 13 residues. CDR1 is SEHNR, CDR2 FQNEAQ, per germline (reference sequence). V lost 11 bases, J lost 8 bases, and 8 bases stayed unmatched. DNA for the CDR3: TGTGCCTCCTCGGGACAGGCCGATTCACCCCTCCACTTT. Residues: CASSGQADSPLHF.

The rearrangement links TRBV29-1 to TRBJ2-7; perhaps TRBD1 as D (6 bases). Deletions cut 6 bases from V and 2 bases from J, with 11 bases between. This CDR3 is built from 12 residues. Germline CDR1 and CDR2: SQVTM and ANQGSEA. Here the CDR3 DNA reads TGCAGCGTGAGGACAGCCACCTACGAGCAGTACTTC. Protein sequence: CSVRTATYEQYF.

The chain recombines TRBV28 with TRBJ1-1; 9 bases match TRBD1. The CDR3 length is 14 residues. Trimming at V came to 0 bases and at J to 5 bases, leaving 1 base not matched to a gene. Germline V CDR1 and CDR2: MDHEN, SYDVKM. In DNA, the CDR3 is TGTGCCAGCAGTTTATGGGACAGGGGAACTGAAGCTTTCTTT. This translates into CASSLWDRGTEAFF.

The V call is TRBV27, the J call TRBJ2-1, with 9 bases fitting TRBD1. Germline V gene data show CDR1 as MNHEY and CDR2 as SMNVEV (reference sequence). This CDR3 region has 18 residues. The V gene end was trimmed by 7 bases and the J gene end by 2 bases; junction bases not matched to a gene: 15. Written as DNA, the CDR3 is TGTGCCAGCACCTCCGGGACAGGGAGATTTCGGCCCTACAATGAGCAGTTCTTC. Its protein is CASTSGTGRFRPYNEQFF.

The genes are TRBV7-9 and TRBJ1-1, with D perhaps matching TRBD1 (6 bases). This CDR3 region has 15 residues. With 5 bases removed from V and 0 bases from J, the gap between germline ends came to 13 bases. The germline V gene has CDR1 SEHNR and CDR2 FQNEAQ (reference sequence). CDR3 bases: TGTGCCAGCAGCCCACCAGGGGTGATGAACACTGAAGCTTTCTTT. This encodes CASSPPGVMNTEAFF.

This chain joins TRBV27 and TRBJ2-3; TRBD2 matches at 7 bases. The J segment lost 0 bases and the V segment lost 2 bases, leaving 2 bases of the junction unmatched. This CDR3 spans 15 amino acids. Looked up from germline, CDR1 is MNHEY and CDR2 is SMNVEV (reference sequence). The CDR3 protein is CASSLLRESTDTQYF. DNA for the CDR3: TGTGCCAGCAGTTTACTGCGGGAGAGCACAGATACGCAGTATTTT.

The chain employs TRBV6-1 and TRBJ1-5; 8 bases agree with TRBD1. Germline CDR1 and CDR2: MNHNS and SASEGT. J gave up 4 bases and V 1 base, and 9 bases lay outside the gene matches. This CDR3 is built from 17 residues. CDR3 sequence: CASSEGGWQGANQPQHF. For the CDR3, the DNA is TGTGCCAGCAGTGAAGGGGGGTGGCAGGGGGCAAATCAGCCCCAGCATTTT.

V usage is TRBV4-2 and J usage is TRBJ1-3, with 8 nucleotides matching TRBD1. CDR3 length: 15 amino acids. V shed 5 bases and J 2 bases; nucleotides not matched to a gene: 5. Germline V gene data show CDR1 as LGHNA and CDR2 as YNFKEQ. The CDR3 region is CASSGGQAAGNTIYF. Here the CDR3 DNA reads TGTGCCAGCAGCGGGGGACAGGCCGCTGGAAACACCATATATTTT.

The rearrangement links TRBV6-5 to TRBJ2-5, with a weak D call TRBD2 (6 bases). This CDR3 comprises 14 residues. The germline gives CDR1 MNHEY, CDR2 SVGAGI. V lost 6 bases and J 5 bases, leaving 16 bases between the germline ends. The CDR3 is CASRPWRGQETQYF. Written as DNA, the CDR3 is TGTGCCAGCAGGCCGTGGCGGGGCCAGGAGACCCAGTACTTC.

The chain joins TRBV7-3 to TRBJ1-6; 10 bases fit TRBD1. CDR1 is SGHTA, CDR2 FQGTGA, per germline. CDR3 size: 15 residues. V dropped 5 bases and J dropped 8; count of bases not matched to a gene: 6. DNA of the CDR3: TGTGCCAGCAGCCCCTCGACAGGGGGCGATTCACCCCTCCACTTT. Translating it yields CASSPSTGGDSPLHF. Drawing the rest from reference TRBV7-3 and TRBJ1-6, the complete variable domain is GAGVSQTPSNKVTEKGKYVELRCDPISGHTALYWYRQSLGQGPEFLIYFQGTGAADDSGLPNDRFFAVRPEGSVSTLKIQRTERGDSAVYLCASSPSTGGDSPLHFGNGTRLTVT.